This entry is about one T cell receptor beta chain. Only one count was recorded for this clone. What this receptor recognizes is not known. No much larger clone is present one base from it, and per-base qualities are unavailable. Library generation was performed with the immunoSEQ multiplex PCR assay. The multiplex PCR relied on a mix of 60 forward primers for TCR Vbeta segments and 13 reverse primers for TCR Jbeta segments. A multiplex PCR assay on genomic DNA amplified the CDR3 region of rearranged TCR beta genes. The Illumina HiSeq System was used to sequence the amplified TCR beta libraries as 87-base-pair reads. The study's processing was this. A later analysis tallied tens of millions of unique TCR beta chains across the 666 repertoires, and approximately 11 million of those chains were shared by two or more donors. A nearest-neighbor algorithm error-corrected the raw reads and collapsed the reads into unique sequences, merging closely related sequences to remove PCR and sequencing errors. Alignment of CDR3 sequences to IMGT reference sequences was used to assign V, D and J gene segments. For a sequence to be retained, at least a six-nucleotide match to both a V gene segment and a J gene segment was required. A rearrangement was called productive if the CDR3 had no stop codons and remained in frame with V and J, and every other rearrangement was called non-productive. Following IMGT convention, CDR3 was defined as the stretch from the second conserved V-encoded cysteine up to the conserved J-encoded phenylalanine. Sequences without an unambiguous match to a single V gene segment were excluded from the earlier analysis of about 600 of the donors. An earlier analysis of fewer than 750 of the donors classified V segments as functional when productive rearrangements were above 56.7% and as segregating when the standard deviation between donors was above 5%. To diagnose cytomegalovirus status from the catalog of TCR beta chain sequences, a statistical classification framework was built. In a later analysis, TCR nucleotide sequences were compared against IMGT/GENE-DB human TR gene sequences so that V and J genes could be assigned. A later analysis assigned CDR3 sequences and most-parsimonious VDJ recombination scenarios with the TCRdist pipeline. In a later analysis, every TCR beta chain was defined by the combination of its CDR3 amino acid sequence and its V-gene family, and reads without a unique V-gene family were dropped. In a later analysis, 450 to 600 highly shared, low-generation-probability nucleotide sequences were removed to address suspected cross-contamination and a sequencing artifact. In a later analysis, a clonal expansion index was calculated for each public chain from normalized within-repertoire ranks of inferred template counts. In a later analysis, generation probabilities were computed using a VDJ recombination model fitted to out-of-frame rearrangements, and the results were checked against IGoR. In a later analysis, TCR-TCR, TCR-HLA and TCR-CMV co-occurrence was scored with hypergeometric tests, and a repertoire-size bias correction was applied to TCR pairs. In a later analysis, false discovery rates were estimated by permuting HLA or CMV assignments 20 times. In a later analysis, co-occurring TCRs were grouped using DBSCAN, and TCRdist sequence similarity was added for clustering within HLA-allele-positive subsets. Repertoires with fewer than 30,000 or more than 120,000 public chains, plus five repertoires with anomalous nucleotide sharing, were excluded from co-occurrence clustering. TCRdb limited this immuneACCESS table to in-frame rearrangements with V and J called. A share of clones is missing; checked studies link under half to unresolved V genes, and the rest is unexplained. The DNA gave D and trimming, while V, J and clone size come from that table. The sample includes 200,000 to 250,000 clones, with approximately 80% observed a single time. Roughly 0.75% of the sample is in the top ten clones.

These data belong to a study of cytomegalovirus exposure and HLA in healthy donors (dated by TCRdb to the late 2010s). Study-level background: An earlier analysis of a few hundred of the donors reported around 280 Gb of sequence data and 117 million unique TCR beta sequences obtained from some 170 million T cells. To predict cytomegalovirus infection status, the study brought together high-throughput TCR immunosequencing, statistical association of individual TCRs with disease status, and machine learning. Four or five DR-DQ haplotypes were handled as single units for association and clustering, since linkage in the cohort was strong. The study profiled the T cell repertoires of around 700 subjects by immunosequencing and related them to cytomegalovirus serostatus. Class I and class II HLA loci were covered by the typing at four-digit resolution. Genome-wide SNP genotypes for about 65% of the roughly 700 donors were used in a later genetic analysis, which treated that subset as a discovery cohort. Among a few hundred genotyped donors of the cohort, an average of around 240,000 unique TCR beta nucleotide sequences were sequenced per donor, about a sixth of them non-productive. The aim of the study was to test whether cataloging public T cell receptors could identify signatures of past pathogen exposure. The later analysis used no new phenotypic data to find candidate immune exposures, relying instead on TCR beta sequences and their occurrence across donors. Donor age, sex, ethnicity and CMV serostatus were compiled together with the repertoire data. An earlier analysis of 500 to 750 of the donors applied high-throughput TCR beta sequencing to assess whether each TCR beta V gene segment acted as functional or pseudogenic. Of the 350 to 400 genotyped donors, approximately 80% fell in the genetic ancestry cluster associated with self-reported Caucasian donors. Every repertoire in the discovery cohort had been generated on one and the same sequencing platform. An early release covering over 500 HLA-typed donors comprised about 300 gigabases of sequencing data and 85 million to 100 million unique TCR sequences. Typing coverage differed by locus: A, B, C, DRB1 and DQB1 were typed in about 620-630 donors, DQA1 in around 500, DPA1 in some 610, and DPB1 in approximately 450. A later analysis re-analyzed previously published TCR beta repertoires from approximately 670 donors and added high-resolution HLA genotyping to study TCR occurrence patterns. Along with the approximately 650-subject first cohort, a separate validation cohort of roughly 110 different subjects was used.

The cohort comprised around 700 healthy bone marrow donors. At the time of sampling, all cohort members were nominally healthy, though unrecorded immune exposures were likely present. The donor tested CMV seronegative, placing the donor among the roughly 400 seronegative members of the cohort. A peripheral blood sample was collected from each donor, and TCR beta sequencing was performed on peripheral blood mononuclear cells. Genomic DNA was extracted from the blood cell samples with the Qiagen DNeasy Blood Extraction Kit. The paper's findings and limits, for the study overall: A cluster of highly shared sequence variants was judged likely to represent a technical artifact of the sequencing pipeline. At a false discovery rate of 0.05, a later analysis linked approximately 18,000 TCR beta sequences to specific HLA alleles. The presence/absence analyses assumed that sequencing depth was roughly uniform across donors, and that assumption may not be true. In a later analysis, HLA-associated TCR beta chains showed more clonal expansion and lower generation probabilities than non-associated chains that were equally common. Compared with the 666-donor mean, donors in an Asian-associated ancestry cluster had fewer N-insertions in productive TCRs, according to a later genetic analysis. The classifier was reported to diagnose cytomegalovirus status with high specificity and sensitivity in both the original and validation cohorts. In the study, some 160 TCR beta chains were listed as associated with cytomegalovirus. Most TCR sequences were observed very rarely across donors, whereas some public TCRs were present in many individuals. Three of the identified cytomegalovirus-associated TCR beta chains were confirmed in vitro to be specific for cytomegalovirus antigens. In a later analysis, TCR association rates were found to vary across HLA loci, with the most associated TCRs seen for DRB1 alleles and the fewest for HLA-C alleles. HLA typing was unavailable for some donors at each locus, so association tests used only the typed subset. Immune exposure information for the cohort was limited to CMV serostatus. According to a later analysis, most CMV-associated TCR beta chains appeared to be HLA-restricted, and the HLA associations seemed to be driven largely by CMV exposure. Assigning TCR associations to individual alleles was difficult when HLA alleles, especially DR and DQ, strongly co-occurred. In an earlier analysis of several hundred of the donors, most TCR beta V segments were observed in productive rearrangements about 87% or about 30% of the time, broadly matching IMGT annotations. The 87-base-pair reads could not distinguish some IMGT-functional V segments, including TRBV6-2 and TRBV6-3, so those segments were excluded. Correlated functional status among segregating V segments might be attributable to linkage disequilibrium, but an unknown experimental factor could not be ruled out. The authors suggested that the approach could potentially be extended to other disease states and immunological phenotypes. Because counts were too low, some 17 rarely observed V segments, including chromosome 9 orphons, were left out of the earlier analysis of 587 of the donors. An association between a missense DCLRE1C variant and V-gene and J-gene trimming of TCR beta chains was found in a later genetic analysis and replicated in an independent cohort. In this cohort, only TCR beta chains were sequenced, and detectable features were limited by the absence of alpha or paired-chain data. According to a later analysis, parvovirus B19, influenza, CMV and Epstein-Barr virus appeared linked to several top co-occurrence clusters. A further reported finding was that TCR beta sequences accurately predicted the HLA-A and HLA-B alleles for most subjects in the first cohort.

V is pruned by 3 bases and J by 1 base, leaving 3 bases of the junction without a gene match. From the germline V gene, CDR1 is SGHDT and CDR2 is YYEEEE. The CDR3, from cysteine to phenylalanine, totals 17 residues. Solely the CDR3 DNA is kept, with 51 bases framed from the first base. The sample comprised PBMCs. The receptor chain draws on TRBV5-6 and TRBJ2-1, with 14 central nucleotides matching TRBD2. The clonotype originates from a boy aged 2-9 years in good health and CMV-seronegative. CDR3 protein: CASSSGLAGGSYNEQFF. The DNA sequence reads TGTGCCAGCAGCTCCGGACTAGCGGGAGGATCCTACAATGAGCAGTTCTTC.